One and the same sample provided the 20 T cell receptor beta chains below, sequenced in a study of Graves' ophthalmopathy and Graves' hyperthyroidism. The authors amplified TCR beta CDR3 regions, and they did so from RNA transcripts for repertoire sequencing. An opening RT-PCR round employed HTBI primers and preceded a second-round multiplex PCR. TCRdb reprocessed the multiplex PCR reads via MiXCR and lists one record per CDR3 protein. The top ten clones hold around 4.6% of a sample with 500,000 to 700,000 distinct CDR3 sequences, 35% to 40% of them seen once. Sequencing was performed on peripheral blood or thyroid tissue (not recorded which). These receptor sequences come from an adult man with Graves' hyperthyroidism.

The chain links TRBV7-9 to TRBJ2-7, with 12 positions matching TRBD2. The CDR3 spans 14 residues. V lost 4 bases to trimming and J lost 3 bases; unmatched junction nucleotides: 1. Per germline, CDR1 SEHNR and CDR2 FQNEAQ (reference sequence). This CDR3 is CASSWTSGIYEQYF. DNA of the CDR3: TGTGCCAGCAGCTGGACTAGCGGGATCTACGAGCAGTACTTC.

This clonotype was seen at least ten times. The chain carries TRBV5-1 and TRBJ1-1; D remains ambiguous. Germline assignment: CDR1 SGHRS and CDR2 YFSETQ. Trimming removed 2 bases at V and 4 bases at J, with 6 bases between. The CDR3 length is 12 residues. Here the CDR3 reads CASSFGRTEAFF. CDR3 sequence (DNA): TGCGCCAGCAGCTTCGGGCGCACTGAAGCTTTCTTT.

The CDR3 DNA reads as TGTGCCAGCAGTAACCCGGGACAGAGCAAGAACACTGAAGCTTTCTTT. This translates into CASSNPGQSKNTEAFF. The rearrangement links TRBV6-6 to TRBJ1-1; 7 bases align to TRBD1. The germline V gene encodes CDR1 MNHNY and CDR2 SVGAGI (reference sequence). The length of the CDR3 is 16 residues. V lost 5 bases, J lost 1 base, and 10 bases stayed unmatched.

About this clonotype: This may come from a read error, since a much larger clone is one base off. This sequence joins TRBV11-2 and TRBJ2-7, with TRBD2 as a possible D gene (6 bases). Germline lookup yields CDR1 SGHAT and CDR2 FQNNGV. V was pared by 2 bases and J by 5 bases, with 10 bases between. The CDR3 runs 13 residues. The CDR3 here is CASSLRGIHEQYF. CDR3 nucleotides: TGTGCCAGCAGCTTACGCGGGATCCACGAGCAGTACTTC.

This clonotype has more than one count but fewer than ten. The gene calls are TRBV30 and TRBJ1-2, with D possibly being TRBD1 (5 bases). CDR1 is GTSNPN and CDR2 is SVGIG in the germline V gene (reference sequence). There are 10 residues in the CDR3. V gave up 5 bases and J gave up 8 bases, with 9 bases separating them. The CDR3 DNA follows: TGTGCCTGGGGGGGGACCGGCTACACCTTC. Translating it yields CAWGGTGYTF. The full variable domain, rest sourced from reference TRBV30 and TRBJ1-2, is SQTIHQWPATLVQPVGSPLSLECTVEGTSNPNLYWYRQAAGRGLQLLFYSVGIGQISSEVPQNLSASRPQDRQFILSSKKLLLSDSGFYLCAWGGTGYTFGSGTRLTVV.

Many counts were recorded for this clonotype. V and J are TRBV7-9 and TRBJ2-7, with D possibly TRBD2 on 5 matching bases. Germline V gene sequence: CDR1 SEHNR, CDR2 FQNEAQ (reference sequence). V lost 3 bases and J 3 bases, leaving 12 bases between the germline ends. The CDR3 length is 14 residues. CDR3 sequence (DNA): TGTGCCAGCAGCTTGGGTACGGGGATCTACGAGCAGTACTTC. As protein: CASSLGTGIYEQYF. Using reference TRBV7-9 and TRBJ2-7 for the parts outside the CDR3, the full variable domain is DTGVSQNPRHKITKRGQNVTFRCDPISEHNRLYWYRQTLGQGPEFLTYFQNEAQLEKSRLLSDRFSAERPKGSFSTLEIQRTEQGDSAMYLCASSLGTGIYEQYFGPGTRLTVT.

This rearrangement joins TRBV29-1 to TRBJ1-6; D unresolved. V was clipped by 8 bases and J by 0 bases, with 11 bases between them. The germline V gene encodes CDR1 SQVTM and CDR2 ANQGSEA. This CDR3 has 14 residues. This CDR3 reads CSLASSSYNSPLHF. For the CDR3, the DNA is TGCAGCTTGGCCTCCAGCTCCTATAATTCACCCCTCCACTTT.

The chain is built from TRBV27 and TRBJ1-1, with 7 bases aligning to TRBD1. Germline values: CDR1 MNHEY, CDR2 SMNVEV (reference sequence). CDR3 length equals 15 residues. The J segment lost 4 bases and the V segment lost 3 bases, leaving 8 bases of the junction unmatched. The CDR3 sequence: CASSFNRDSRTEAFF. The CDR3, as DNA: TGTGCCAGCAGTTTCAACCGGGACAGCCGCACTGAAGCTTTCTTT.

J is TRBJ2-5 and V is TRBV4-1; 7 bases align to TRBD2. The length of the CDR3 is 18 residues. V shed 4 bases and J 7 bases; nucleotides not matched to a gene: 21. CDR1 is MGHRA, CDR2 YSYEKL, per germline. This chain's CDR3 is CASSPRLPELAGGGTQYF. The CDR3 region has the DNA TGCGCCAGCAGCCCCCGTTTACCGGAGCTAGCTGGGGGGGGGACCCAGTACTTC.

This clonotype was seen only a few times. CDR3 amino acids: CASKESQRGSYEQYF. The CDR3 bases are TGTGCCAGCAAGGAAAGCCAGCGGGGGTCCTACGAGCAGTACTTC. V is TRBV27 and J is TRBJ2-7, with TRBD2 matching 8 bases. This CDR3 is built from 15 residues. Germline CDR1 reads MNHEY; CDR2 reads SMNVEV (reference sequence). V was clipped by 7 bases and J by 1 base; unmatched bases: 9.

In this sample, this clonotype turned up many times. The chain uses TRBV5-6 and TRBJ2-1, with 11 bases fitting TRBD2. Germline CDR1 is SGHDT and CDR2 is YYEEEE. J gave up 6 bases and V 0 bases, and 2 bases lay outside the gene matches. The CDR3 covers 15 residues. CDR3 sequence reads: CASSLASGGFNEQFF. Here the CDR3 DNA reads TGTGCCAGCAGCTTGGCTAGCGGGGGGTTCAATGAGCAGTTCTTC.

Regarding this clonotype: A read error may explain this, as a much larger clone is one base away. The chain links TRBV12-3 or TRBV12-4 to TRBJ1-4; D may be TRBD1 (5 bases). V was clipped by 6 bases and J by 10 bases, with 18 bases between them. The CDR3 totals 14 residues. CDR3 DNA sequence: TGTGCCAGCAGGACACAGGAACGTCTTGCAAAACTGTTTTTT. Residues: CASRTQERLAKLFF.

Of note for this clonotype: A much larger clonotype is one base distant, so this may be a read error. V is TRBV7-2 and J is TRBJ2-5; perhaps TRBD1 as D (6 bases). Germline V gene sequence: CDR1 SGHTA, CDR2 FQGNSA. CDR3 length equals 13 residues. Written as DNA, the CDR3 is TGTGCCAGCAGCTCAGGGGCCGGGGAGAACCAGTACTTC. Translated, it gives CASSSGAGENQYF.

This chain links TRBV6-5 with TRBJ2-7; 8 bases map to TRBD2. Losses at the gene ends were 5 bases for V and 1 base for J; bases not matched to a gene: 10. CDR3 length: 16 residues. CDR1 and CDR2 (germline): MNHEY, SVGAGI. The CDR3 sequence: CASSSPGGPRSYEQYF. In DNA form, the CDR3 reads TGTGCCAGCAGTAGCCCGGGGGGGCCAAGGTCCTACGAGCAGTACTTC.

There are many counts of this clonotype. The V call is TRBV6-1, the J call TRBJ1-1, with D maybe TRBD1 (5 bases). The ends were cut back, 3 bases at V and 12 bases at J, with 11 bases in the middle. The CDR3 runs 11 residues. Germline CDR1 MNHNS, CDR2 SASEGT. The CDR3 here is CASSDRAEPFF. The CDR3 coding sequence is TGTGCCAGCAGTGACAGGGCGGAGCCTTTCTTT.

The V call is TRBV2, the J call TRBJ1-1, with D maybe TRBD1 (5 bases). Trimming removed 2 bases from V and 4 bases from J, with 11 bases in between. Germline CDR1 SNHLY, CDR2 FYNNEI. CDR3 length: 14 amino acids. The CDR3 nucleotides are TGTGCCAGCAGTGAATCGGGGGTCGTCACTGAAGCTTTCTTT. Translating gives CASSESGVVTEAFF.

Points on this clonotype: The conserved phenylalanine or tryptophan normally closing the CDR3 is absent here, so this likely arose from a read error. The DNA is omitted, as the CDR3 cannot be located on it reliably, and the CDR3 follows TCRdb's listing. The chain employs TRBV10-3 and TRBJ1-2; TRBD1 is the table's D call, not checked against the DNA. The germline CDR1 and CDR2 sequences are ENHRY and SYGVKD. The CDR3 comprises 11 residues, both ends counted. CDR3 amino acids: CAISLGTGGTY.

V usage is TRBV15 and J usage is TRBJ1-1; 9 positions match TRBD1. V trimming: 2 bases; J trimming: 4 bases; junction bases outside the gene matches: 2. The germline V gene has CDR1 LNHNV and CDR2 YYDKDF (reference sequence). CDR3 size: 14 residues. Written as DNA, the CDR3 is TGTGCCACCAGCAGACGACAGGGGGGCACTGAAGCTTTCTTT. Translated, it gives CATSRRQGGTEAFF. Supplemented by reference TRBV15 and TRBJ1-1, the full variable domain reads DAMVIQNPRYQVTQFGKPVTLSCSQTLNHNVMYWYQQKSSQAPKLLFHYYDKDFNNEADTPDNFQSRRPNTSFCFLDIRSPGLGDTAMYLCATSRRQGGTEAFFGQGTRLTVV.

Many counts were recorded for this clonotype. The CDR3 region is CASGGGTVYGYTF. The CDR3 bases are TGTGCCAGCGGGGGTGGGACAGTCTATGGCTACACCTTC. This chain joins TRBV2 and TRBJ1-2; 7 positions agree with TRBD1. In germline, CDR1 is SNHLY, CDR2 FYNNEI. Trimming at V came to 8 bases and at J to 4 bases, leaving 7 bases not matched to a gene. The CDR3 is 13 amino acids.

In this sample, this clonotype turned up many times. The gene calls are TRBV7-2 and TRBJ1-1, with D perhaps matching TRBD1 (5 bases). The CDR3 totals 15 residues. V lost 1 base to trimming and J lost 1 base, with 10 bases between them. The germline V gene has CDR1 SGHTA and CDR2 FQGNSA. The CDR3 is CASSLDGGTNTEAFF. CDR3 DNA sequence: TGTGCCAGCAGCTTAGATGGGGGAACGAACACTGAAGCTTTCTTT.